The clone carrying this T cell receptor beta chain has only a few counts. Its antigen is as yet unknown. Only in-frame clones appear in the TCRdb table, and some are missing; sequencing was by immunoSEQ multiplex PCR. The repertoire holds roughly 460 clones, 88% seen once, with around 8.1% in the top ten. Unmatched junction bases numbered 0, after V lost 4 bases and J lost 5 bases. The CDR3 has 13 amino acids. Germline CDR1 is LGHNA and CDR2 is YNFKEQ. The time point denotes: neoterminal ileum biopsy at postoperative endoscopy, about 6 months after surgery. Patients were adults with ileal or ileocolonic Crohn's disease needing resection. This specimen belongs to a study of T cell repertoires in ileal Crohn's disease. Looking at the study overall: Median disease duration was approximately eight years; 35% to 45% smoked at surgery. General study results and limits: Clonal expansions were more frequent in active smokers than non-smokers at surgery. Mucosal expansions were suggested to be mainly CD8 T cells.

The chain couples TRBV4-2 to TRBJ2-5, with 11 bases aligning to TRBD2. The TCR was taken from an adult with Crohn's disease. The sequenced sample was ileal tissue. CDR3 nucleotides: TGTGCCAGCAGCCGACTAGCGGGGGAGACCCAGTACTTC. This gives the protein CASSRLAGETQYF.